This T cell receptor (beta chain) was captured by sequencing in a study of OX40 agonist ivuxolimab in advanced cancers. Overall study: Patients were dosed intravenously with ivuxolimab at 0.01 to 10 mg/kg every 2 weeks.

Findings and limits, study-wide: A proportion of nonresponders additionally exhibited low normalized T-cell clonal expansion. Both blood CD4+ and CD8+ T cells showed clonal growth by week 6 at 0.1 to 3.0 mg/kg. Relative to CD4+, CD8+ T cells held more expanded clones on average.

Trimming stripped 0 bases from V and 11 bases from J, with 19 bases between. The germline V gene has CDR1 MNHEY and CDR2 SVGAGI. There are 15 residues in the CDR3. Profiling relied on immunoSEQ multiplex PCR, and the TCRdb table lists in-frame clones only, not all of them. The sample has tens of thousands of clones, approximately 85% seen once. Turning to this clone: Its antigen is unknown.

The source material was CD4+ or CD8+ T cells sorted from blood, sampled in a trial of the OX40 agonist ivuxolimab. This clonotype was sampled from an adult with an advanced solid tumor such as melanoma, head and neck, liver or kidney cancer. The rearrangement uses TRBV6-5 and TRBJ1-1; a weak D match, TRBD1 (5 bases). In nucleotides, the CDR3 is TGTGCCAGCAGTTACTCGATCGCTAGGACACTTGAGGCTTTCTTT. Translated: CASSYSIARTLEAFF.